One sample yielded the 23 T cell receptor beta chains listed below, sequenced in a study of blood T cells in healthy people across ages. With a J-beta primer mix and a sample-barcoded 5' primer, a second PCR ran 7 to 11 cycles. TCRdb reanalysed the 5' RACE reads using MiXCR and keeps one entry per CDR3 protein. Altogether 780,000 or so distinct CDR3 sequences are present, 53% being singletons, with the ten largest covering approximately 40%. Sequencing was carried out using blood. Receptor source: a man aged 80 or over in good health.

V gene TRBV13 combines with J gene TRBJ2-1; 15 bases line up with TRBD2. The length of the CDR3 is 15 residues. Germline V gene sequence: CDR1 PRHDT, CDR2 FYEKMQ (reference sequence). V dropped 5 bases and J dropped 9; count of bases not matched to a gene: 5. The CDR3 region has the DNA TGTGCCAGCAGCCAAAGGACTAGCGGGAGGGGTGAGCAGTTCTTC. Translated: CASSQRTSGRGEQFF.

The J gene is TRBJ2-3, the V gene TRBV18; D call uncertain. The CDR3 totals 11 residues. The germline V gene encodes CDR1 KGHSH and CDR2 LQKENI. Trimming stripped 3 bases from V and 6 bases from J, with 4 bases between. The CDR3 sequence: CASSPWDTQYF. In nucleotides, the CDR3 is TGTGCCAGCTCACCGTGGGATACGCAGTATTTT. The complete variable domain, with remaining parts taken from reference TRBV18 and TRBJ2-3, reads NAGVMQNPRHLVRRRGQEARLRCSPMKGHSHVYWYRQLPEEGLKFMVYLQKENIIDESGMPKERFSAEFPKEGPSILRIQQVVRGDSAAYFCASSPWDTQYFGPGTRLTVL.

This clonotype was counted a few times. The chain employs TRBV7-2 and TRBJ2-3; no reliable D call. The germline gives CDR1 SGHTA, CDR2 FQGNSA. V shed 3 bases and J shed 14 bases, with 12 bases lying between them. The CDR3 totals 11 residues. CDR3 bases: TGTGCCAGCAGCTTCGCAGGTAAAGGGTATTTT. Translated: CASSFAGKGYF.

The chain recombines TRBV11-2 with TRBJ2-6; no clear D. Germline values: CDR1 SGHAT, CDR2 FQNNGV. This CDR3 spans 14 amino acids. The ends were cut back, 5 bases at V and 0 bases at J, with 5 bases in the middle. CDR3 loop: CASSRFSGANVLTF. In DNA form, the CDR3 reads TGTGCCAGCAGCCGGTTCTCTGGGGCCAACGTCCTGACTTTC.

This rearrangement joins TRBV28 to TRBJ1-2; D remains ambiguous. This CDR3 is built from 11 residues. Trimming pared 7 bases from V and 8 bases from J, leaving 11 bases between. CDR1 and CDR2 from the germline V gene are MDHEN and SYDVKM. The chain's CDR3 is CASTIRGGYTF. CDR3 bases: TGTGCCAGCACCATTCGAGGGGGCTACACCTTC.

This clonotype was detected only a few times. J is TRBJ2-1 and V is TRBV7-9, with 8 nucleotides matching TRBD2. This CDR3 has 13 amino acids. The germline gives CDR1 SEHNR, CDR2 FQNEAQ (reference sequence). V shed 6 bases, J shed 6 bases, and the junction held 4 bases outside the gene matches. The CDR3 is CASRALAVNEQFF. The CDR3, as DNA: TGTGCCAGCAGGGCACTAGCGGTCAATGAGCAGTTCTTC. Using reference TRBV7-9 and TRBJ2-1 for the parts outside the CDR3, the full variable domain is DTGVSQNPRHKITKRGQNVTFRCDPISEHNRLYWYRQTLGQGPEFLTYFQNEAQLEKSRLLSDRFSAERPKGSFSTLEIQRTEQGDSAMYLCASRALAVNEQFFGPGTRLTVL.

The V and J genes are TRBV6-5 and TRBJ2-7, with unresolved D. This CDR3 comprises 12 residues. The V gene's germline CDR1 is MNHEY and CDR2 SVGAGI. The V and J ends lost 4 bases and 6 bases respectively, with 10 bases between them. CDR3 sequence: CASSLPGREQYF. The DNA for the CDR3 is TGTGCCAGCAGTTTACCCGGGCGCGAGCAGTACTTC.

This chain uses TRBV7-3 with TRBJ1-4; 8 bases map to TRBD1. V dropped 5 bases and J dropped 9; count of bases not matched to a gene: 5. This CDR3 is built from 13 residues. Germline values: CDR1 SGHTA, CDR2 FQGTGA. The CDR3 DNA reads as TGTGCCAGCAGCCCCGGACAGGGTCAAAAACTGTTTTTT. Protein sequence: CASSPGQGQKLFF.

V usage is TRBV20-1 and J usage is TRBJ2-1; D assignment may be TRBD1 or TRBD2 (5 bases each). Germline-derived CDR1 and CDR2 are DFQATT and SNEGSKA (reference sequence). This CDR3 has 12 amino acids. The CDR3 spells CMSGRYNNEQFF. The CDR3 nucleotides read TGCATGTCGGGACGGTACAACAATGAGCAGTTCTTC.

The chain couples TRBV6-5 to TRBJ1-4; maybe TRBD1 (5 bases). Germline V gene data show CDR1 as MNHEY and CDR2 as SVGAGI. The CDR3 is made up of 12 amino acids. Trimming removed 10 bases at V and 5 bases at J, with 11 bases between. CDR3 DNA: TGTGCCACCGCGGGACCCAATGAAAAACTGTTTTTT. It is translated as CATAGPNEKLFF.

V gene TRBV11-2 combines with J gene TRBJ2-1; 7 bases are shared with TRBD2. With V trimmed by 7 bases and J by 3 bases, 6 bases remained unmatched. The length of the CDR3 is 14 residues. CDR1 SGHAT and CDR2 FQNNGV come from the germline V gene. The CDR3 sequence: CASTREARYNEQFF. DNA of the CDR3: TGTGCCAGCACCCGGGAGGCCCGCTACAATGAGCAGTTCTTC.

The rearrangement joins TRBV10-3 to TRBJ2-7; D remains ambiguous. The germline gives CDR1 ENHRY, CDR2 SYGVKD. V gave up 0 bases and J gave up 6 bases, with 9 bases separating them. The CDR3 has 13 amino acids. In DNA, the CDR3 is TGTGCCATCAGTGAGTCTCGTGAGGCCGAGCAGTACTTC. Its translation is CAISESREAEQYF.

This clonotype was seen a few times. This chain joins TRBV20-1 and TRBJ1-1; TRBD1 matches 7 bases. The germline gives CDR1 DFQATT, CDR2 SNEGSKA (reference sequence). The CDR3 consists of 15 residues. Germline trimming cut 6 bases from V and 6 bases from J; bases unmatched to any gene: 16. The CDR3 here is CSARDRATLMPEAFF. Written as DNA, the CDR3 is TGCAGTGCGCGAGACAGGGCTACTCTGATGCCTGAAGCTTTCTTT.

The genes are TRBV20-1 and TRBJ1-2; D might be TRBD1 (5 bases). The CDR3 covers 15 residues. CDR1 is DFQATT and CDR2 is SNEGSKA in the germline V gene (reference sequence). V was trimmed by 5 bases and J by 0 bases, leaving 16 bases between them. The CDR3 reads CSAPTAGQTNYGYTF. Here the CDR3 DNA reads TGCAGTGCTCCCACGGCAGGGCAGACTAACTATGGCTACACCTTC.

This clonotype was found a few times. The CDR3 DNA is TGTGCCAGCAGCTTAGCGGCAGGGCCCGGCCAGCCCCAGCATTTT. Its protein product is CASSLAAGPGQPQHF. The rearrangement links TRBV7-6 to TRBJ1-5; D might be TRBD1 (5 bases). This CDR3 contains 15 residues. Germline V CDR1 and CDR2: SGHVS, FNYEAQ. The V gene lost 0 bases and the J gene lost 7 bases, with 13 bases spanning the gap.

This clonotype was observed a handful of times. The rearrangement joins TRBV27 to TRBJ2-1; D is ambiguous. The CDR3 is 14 amino acids. V shed 5 bases and J shed 9 bases, with 17 bases lying between them. CDR1 is MNHEY, CDR2 SMNVEV, per germline (reference sequence). The CDR3 nucleotides read TGTGCCAGCAGTCCCCCGGGTGACACTCGTGAGCAGTTCTTC. It encodes CASSPPGDTREQFF.

CDR3 in amino acids: CASSLPFWRGNEQFF. DNA of the CDR3: TGTGCCAGCAGTCTGCCGTTTTGGCGGGGCAATGAGCAGTTCTTC. J is TRBJ2-1 and V is TRBV12-3 or TRBV12-4; TRBD2 is a possible D gene (6 bases). The V gene lost 5 bases and the J gene lost 6 bases, with 17 bases spanning the gap. CDR3 length: 15 residues.

The V and J genes are TRBV5-1 and TRBJ2-1; 7 bases map to TRBD2. The CDR3 sequence is 17 residues long. Trimming cost V 4 bases and J 0 bases; bases outside gene matches: 10. Germline assignment: CDR1 SGHRS and CDR2 YFSETQ. The CDR3 DNA sequence: TGCGCCAGCAGCCTAGGACTAGTCCTAAGCTCCTACAATGAGCAGTTCTTC. Amino acid sequence: CASSLGLVLSSYNEQFF. Full variable domain (remainder filled in from reference TRBV5-1 and TRBJ2-1): KAGVTQTPRYLIKTRGQQVTLSCSPISGHRSVSWYQQTPGQGLQFLFEYFSETQRNKGNFPGRFSGRQFSNSRSEMNVSTLELGDSALYLCASSLGLVLSSYNEQFFGPGTRLTVL.

The chain uses TRBV20-1 and TRBJ2-5; 7 bases match TRBD2. J was trimmed by 5 bases and V by 5 bases; bases with no gene match: 5. CDR1 and CDR2 from the germline V gene are DFQATT and SNEGSKA (reference sequence). There are 12 residues in the CDR3. The CDR3 DNA reads TGCAGTGCTCCTACTAGCGCCGAGACCCAGTACTTC. It is translated as CSAPTSAETQYF.

This clonotype was seen more than once but under ten times. The rearrangement links TRBV2 to TRBJ2-3; D may be TRBD2 (6 bases). Deletions cut 3 bases from V and 5 bases from J, with 12 bases between. The germline V gene has CDR1 SNHLY and CDR2 FYNNEI. The CDR3 is made up of 14 amino acids. The DNA for the CDR3 is TGTGCCAGCAGTGAGGGCGGGGTCGGAGATACGCAGTATTTT. Translated, it gives CASSEGGVGDTQYF.

CDR3 residues: CATSGLEYNEQFF. The CDR3 nucleotides are TGTGCCACTTCGGGACTAGAGTACAATGAGCAGTTCTTC. The chain couples TRBV12-3 or TRBV12-4 to TRBJ2-1; 8 nucleotides align to TRBD2. V lost 10 bases to trimming and J lost 4 bases; unmatched junction nucleotides: 6. The CDR3 runs 13 residues.

V is TRBV3-1 and J is TRBJ2-1; no clear D. Trimming removed 2 bases at V and 2 bases at J, with 4 bases between. The CDR3 length is 13 residues. Germline values: CDR1 LGHDT, CDR2 YNNKEL (reference sequence). The CDR3 loop is CASSQPAYNEQFF. The CDR3 DNA reads TGTGCCAGCAGCCAACCCGCCTACAATGAGCAGTTCTTC.

The chain employs TRBV20-1 and TRBJ2-5, with D possibly being TRBD2 (6 bases). Trimming shortened V by 6 bases and J by 11 bases, and 19 bases separated the two germline ends. The CDR3 has 12 amino acids. Germline V gene sequence: CDR1 DFQATT, CDR2 SNEGSKA (reference sequence). CDR3 region: CSAKGRRDEQYF. The CDR3 nucleotides read TGCAGTGCCAAGGGTAGGCGGGATGAGCAGTACTTC.